A selection of T cell receptor beta chains follows, all from one sample in a study of shared clonotypes between healthy human individuals. TCRdb's copy holds only in-frame clones and misses some; the assay was immunoSEQ multiplex PCR. This table holds roughly 500,000 clones, 90% to 97% found once. The specimen was naive CD4+ T cells sorted from blood. These receptors were taken from a woman in her twenties or thirties in good health. The conserved cysteine and the conserved F or W are not part of the CDR3 here.

TRBJ2-2 TRBV7-9 ASSLGIRTKREWTGELF
TRBJ1-1 TRBV4-2 ASSQERAAMAEAF
TRBJ2-5 TRBV6-5 ASSRDRVAQY
TRBJ2-3 TRBV5-1 ASSGGTSTDTQY
TRBJ2-1 TRBV18 ASSPPGQTYNEQF
TRBJ1-1 TRBV2 ASSELPPGRRNTEAF
TRBJ2-7 TRBV4-1 ASSQESGTAPLGEQY
TRBJ1-1 TRBV20-1 SARPNTEAF
TRBJ1-3 TRBV5-4 ASSLEGFSGNTIY
TRBJ2-7 TRBV5-4 ASSPKRPGQGSVEQY
TRBJ2-2 TRBV7-3 ASSPTGANTGELF
TRBJ2-1 TRBV28 ASSLGAHNEQF
TRBJ1-5 TRBV5-4 ASSLGYGQPQH
TRBJ2-3 TRBV6-4 ASKGSATGDTQY
TRBJ2-2 TRBV4-1 ASSQGPAGLSLGELF
TRBJ2-7 TRBV18 ASSPPGQGSGEQY
TRBJ2-7 TRBV6-1 ASSEEGTSGTFEQY
TRBJ1-5 TRBV18 ASSPTFGNQPQH
TRBJ1-2 TRBV7-9 ASSSRTEGYT
TRBJ2-1 TRBV19 ASSGPTGNEQF
TRBJ2-7 TRBV6-5 ASSSAGGDYEQY
TRBJ2-7 TRBV9 ASSPSRGRASEQY
TRBJ2-7 TRBV2 ASIPGLVKWEQY
TRBJ2-2 TRBV28 ASSPPVYRTRDTGELF
TRBJ2-3 TRBV6-1 ASREQGATDTQY
TRBJ2-7 TRBV28 ASSRGPSYEQY